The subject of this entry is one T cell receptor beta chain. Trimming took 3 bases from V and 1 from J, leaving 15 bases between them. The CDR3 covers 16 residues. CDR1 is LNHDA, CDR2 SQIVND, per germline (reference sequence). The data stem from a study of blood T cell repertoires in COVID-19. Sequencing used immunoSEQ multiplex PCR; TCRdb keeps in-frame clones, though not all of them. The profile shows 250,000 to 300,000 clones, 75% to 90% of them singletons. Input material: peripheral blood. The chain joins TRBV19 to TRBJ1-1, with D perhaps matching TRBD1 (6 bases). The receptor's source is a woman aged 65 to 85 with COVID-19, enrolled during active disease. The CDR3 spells CASSILLGRGNTEAFF. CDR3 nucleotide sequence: TGTGCCAGTAGTATCCTCTTGGGCAGGGGGAACACTGAAGCTTTCTTT.